This TCR beta chain was documented in a study of blood T cell repertoires in COVID-19. Study members were between 18 and 89 years old and lived in 20 to 30 US regions. Categorization into cohorts depended on clinical history that participants reported. Assay: immunoSEQ multiplex PCR; the TCRdb copy retains only in-frame clones and omits some. The sample yields hundreds of thousands of clones, about 87% seen once. This clonotype originated in a woman aged 40-49 years with acute COVID-19. The sample taken for sequencing was PBMCs or T cells enriched from blood (not recorded which).

In DNA form, the CDR3 reads TGTGCCAGCAGCGGACAGATTGGCGGAAATCAGGAGACCCAGTACTTC. Its translation is CASSGQIGGNQETQYF. The chain carries TRBV9 and TRBJ2-5; D may be TRBD1 (5 bases). V gave up 3 bases and J gave up 5 bases, with 20 bases separating them. Germline-derived CDR1 and CDR2 are SGDLS and YYNGEE. This CDR3 has 16 residues.